The 26 T cell receptor beta chains in this list originate from one sample, sequenced in a study of blood T cell repertoires in COVID-19 (dated by TCRdb to about 2020). Library method: the immunoSEQ multiplex PCR assay. Sourced from immuneACCESS, this table was stored by TCRdb with only in-frame sequences that have V and J called. A share of the clones is absent; for the studies checked, an unresolved V gene accounts for under half, and the remainder has no known explanation. For this sample there are about 200,000 clones; 70% to 85% appear just once. Together, the top ten hold approximately 6.9% of the sample. The material sequenced was peripheral blood. These receptors came from a human donor with acute or convalescent COVID-19. The donor label of this sample is uncertain.

The chain combines TRBV11-2 with TRBJ2-1; possibly TRBD1 for D (7 bases). The CDR3 runs to 14 residues. Trimming stripped 5 bases from V and 5 bases from J, with 13 bases between. Looked up from germline, CDR1 is SGHAT and CDR2 is FQNNGV. CDR3 amino acids: CASSPRDRNNEQFF. CDR3 in DNA: TGTGCCAGCAGCCCGCGGGACAGAAACAATGAGCAGTTCTTC.

V is TRBV7-2 and J is TRBJ2-7, with TRBD1 matching over 7 bases. Trimming cost V 1 base and J 1 base; bases outside gene matches: 4. This CDR3 is built from 15 residues. Germline V gene lookup returns CDR1 SGHTA and CDR2 FQGNSA. The CDR3 region is CASSLDRGLSYEQYF. The CDR3, as DNA: TGTGCCAGCAGCTTAGACAGGGGCCTGTCCTACGAGCAGTACTTC.

The gene calls are TRBV2 and TRBJ2-5; 8 bases agree with TRBD2. Germline V gene data show CDR1 as SNHLY and CDR2 as FYNNEI. The junction had 7 bases not matched to a gene; V was cut back by 5 bases and J by 2 bases. CDR3 size: 15 residues. The DNA of the CDR3 is TGTGCCAGCAGTCCCCTAGCGGGTGGGCAAGAGACCCAGTACTTC. Amino acids: CASSPLAGGQETQYF.

The CDR3 loop is CSVGPGGNQPQHF. As DNA, the CDR3 is TGCAGCGTTGGCCCCGGGGGCAATCAGCCCCAGCATTTT. The V gene is TRBV29-1, the J gene TRBJ1-5; D gene ambiguous. Trimming removed 4 bases at V and 2 bases at J, with 9 bases between. Germline-derived CDR1 and CDR2 are SQVTM and ANQGSEA. The CDR3 length is 13 residues.

The V call is TRBV27, the J call TRBJ1-5; possibly TRBD1 for D (6 bases). Germline lookup yields CDR1 MNHEY and CDR2 SMNVEV (reference sequence). V shed 5 bases and J shed 3 bases, with 14 bases lying between them. This CDR3 has 15 residues. The CDR3 region is CASSPRQVLNQPQHF. The CDR3 bases are TGTGCCAGCAGTCCCCGACAGGTCCTCAATCAGCCCCAGCATTTT.

This clone was seen a handful of times. The V and J genes are TRBV30 and TRBJ1-2; D unresolved. The CDR3 sequence is 16 residues long. The germline V gene encodes CDR1 GTSNPN and CDR2 SVGIG (reference sequence). Trimming shortened V by 0 bases and J by 6 bases, and 20 bases separated the two germline ends. DNA of the CDR3: TGTGCCTGGAGTGTACGCCAAAGGTCCGGCGGGCATGGCTACACCTTC. Protein: CAWSVRQRSGGHGYTF.

This chain uses TRBV29-1 with TRBJ2-3, with D maybe TRBD2 (6 bases). CDR1 SQVTM and CDR2 ANQGSEA come from the germline V gene. This CDR3 spans 14 amino acids. V was cut by 2 bases and J by 0 bases, with 9 bases left in between. The CDR3 spells CSVESRGSTDTQYF. DNA for the CDR3: TGCAGCGTTGAATCTCGGGGGAGCACAGATACGCAGTATTTT.

The chain links TRBV20-1 to TRBJ1-5; 7 bases align to TRBD1. The CDR3 runs to 14 residues. CDR1 and CDR2 (germline): DFQATT, SNEGSKA (reference sequence). V lost 3 bases to trimming and J lost 4 bases; unmatched junction nucleotides: 6. This chain's CDR3 is CSASQPTGNQPQHF. As DNA, the CDR3 is TGCAGTGCTAGTCAGCCGACAGGGAATCAGCCCCAGCATTTT.

The CDR3 DNA follows: TGTGCCAGCTCAGCGCTCCCGGGACAAGGTTACGAGCAGTACTTC. As protein: CASSALPGQGYEQYF. The V and J genes are TRBV18 and TRBJ2-7; tentative D call: TRBD1 (6 bases). Germline V CDR1 and CDR2: KGHSH, LQKENI. This CDR3 has 15 amino acids. V was shortened by 5 bases and J by 4 bases, with 18 bases between the two germline ends.

The chain joins TRBV20-1 to TRBJ1-2; maybe TRBD1 (6 bases). Germline assignment: CDR1 DFQATT and CDR2 SNEGSKA (reference sequence). V dropped 3 bases and J dropped 8 bases, with 19 bases sitting between them. The CDR3 extends over 14 amino acids. The chain's CDR3 is CSASSGQKIDGYTF. For the CDR3, the DNA is TGCAGTGCTAGTAGCGGACAGAAAATCGACGGCTACACCTTC.

The CDR3 nucleotides read TGTGCCAGCAGCTTAGGCAACAGGGGCAATCAGCCCCAGCATTTT. This codes for CASSLGNRGNQPQHF. V is TRBV11-2 and J is TRBJ1-5, with D tentatively TRBD1 (6 bases). V was shortened by 1 base and J by 2 bases, with 9 bases between the two germline ends. The CDR3 length is 15 residues. The V gene's germline CDR1 is SGHAT and CDR2 FQNNGV.

The chain uses TRBV14 and TRBJ2-7; the D gene is possibly TRBD2 (5 bases). The V and J ends lost 4 bases and 6 bases respectively, with 7 bases between them. The CDR3 sequence is 11 residues long. Germline assignment: CDR1 SGHDN and CDR2 FVKESK. CDR3 sequence reads: CASSLAGEQYF. CDR3 nucleotides: TGTGCCAGCAGCCTTGCGGGCGAGCAGTACTTC.

This clone appeared a few times. CDR3 sequence: CASSPLTSGRTDTQYF. CDR3 bases: TGTGCCAGCAGTCCTTTGACTAGCGGGAGAACAGATACGCAGTATTTT. The chain has TRBV2 and TRBJ2-3, with 12 bases fitting TRBD2. Per germline, CDR1 SNHLY and CDR2 FYNNEI. This CDR3 has 16 amino acids. V lost 5 bases and J lost 3; bases outside the gene matches: 6.

A single count supports this clone. J is TRBJ1-1 and V is TRBV12-3 or TRBV12-4, with TRBD1 identical over 9 bases. Trimming took 6 bases from V and 8 from J; bases not matched to a gene: 7. The CDR3 covers 13 residues. The CDR3 DNA sequence: TGTGCCAGCAGCCGGGACAGGGCTCGGGAAGCTTTCTTT. Protein: CASSRDRAREAFF.

The chain recombines TRBV5-1 with TRBJ2-7; TRBD2 might be the D (7 bases). This CDR3 contains 17 residues. V was cut by 0 bases and J by 1 base, with 17 bases left in between. Germline V CDR1 and CDR2: SGHRS, YFSETQ. The CDR3 nucleotides are TGCGCCAGCAGCTTGGCCGGGGGGCTGTTCCTTTCCTACGAGCAGTACTTC. Amino acids: CASSLAGGLFLSYEQYF.

This chain links TRBV27 with TRBJ2-3; 10 bases line up with TRBD2. The V and J ends lost 3 bases and 7 bases, in that order; junction bases with no gene match: 10. Looked up from germline, CDR1 is MNHEY and CDR2 is SMNVEV (reference sequence). This CDR3 has 16 amino acids. The CDR3: CASSFGLAGAENTQYF. The CDR3 region has the DNA TGTGCCAGCAGTTTCGGTCTAGCGGGAGCCGAGAATACGCAGTATTTT.

The chain couples TRBV4-3 to TRBJ2-1; weak D call: TRBD2 (7 bases). The V end was cut by 0 bases, the J end by 9 bases, with 12 bases between. Germline values: CDR1 LGHNA, CDR2 YSLEER. The CDR3 totals 14 residues. CDR3 DNA: TGCGCCAGCAGCCAAGATGGGGGGGCAGCTGAGCAGTTCTTC. Protein: CASSQDGGAAEQFF.

The genes are TRBV24-1 and TRBJ1-6; no reliable D call. V was shortened by 7 bases and J by 0 bases, with 3 bases between the two germline ends. The germline V gene has CDR1 KGHDR and CDR2 SFDVKD. This CDR3 comprises 13 residues. CDR3 sequence reads: CATSRSYNSPLHF. The CDR3 region has the DNA TGTGCCACCAGCCGCTCCTATAATTCACCCCTCCACTTT.

The sample holds one count of this clone. The rearrangement links TRBV5-1 to TRBJ2-7, with D possibly matching TRBD2 (6 bases). Germline loops: CDR1 SGHRS, CDR2 YFSETQ. The CDR3 runs 14 residues. Trimming took off 3 bases at V and 6 bases at J, with 16 bases between the two ends. The DNA for the CDR3 is TGCGCCAGCAGCTCTAGCGACGGGTGGGGCGAGCAGTACTTC. It specifies CASSSSDGWGEQYF.

The table lists this clone with a few counts. V and J are TRBV5-1 and TRBJ1-1; D unresolved. Germline V gene data show CDR1 as SGHRS and CDR2 as YFSETQ. Deletions cut 0 bases from V and 1 base from J, with 7 bases between. There are 14 residues in the CDR3. The CDR3 sequence is CASSLAGSNTEAFF. The CDR3 DNA follows: TGCGCCAGCAGCTTGGCCGGTTCGAACACTGAAGCTTTCTTT. The full variable domain, with the rest looked up from reference TRBV5-1 and TRBJ1-1, is KAGVTQTPRYLIKTRGQQVTLSCSPISGHRSVSWYQQTPGQGLQFLFEYFSETQRNKGNFPGRFSGRQFSNSRSEMNVSTLELGDSALYLCASSLAGSNTEAFFGQGTRLTVV.

This rearrangement joins TRBV5-1 to TRBJ2-2; 11 bases are a match to TRBD2. Germline assignment: CDR1 SGHRS and CDR2 YFSETQ. Germline trimming cut 4 bases from V and 7 bases from J; bases unmatched to any gene: 9. This CDR3 spans 16 amino acids. The CDR3 nucleotides are TGCGCCAGCAGCCTCGGAACTAGCGGGAGAGGCGGGGAGCTGTTTTTT. It yields the protein CASSLGTSGRGGELFF.

This clone appeared a single time. The J gene is TRBJ1-2, the V gene TRBV18, with TRBD1 matching over 7 bases. V was pared by 5 bases and J by 0 bases, with 9 bases of the junction left unmatched. The CDR3 consists of 16 residues. CDR1 is KGHSH and CDR2 is LQKENI in the germline V gene. The CDR3 reads CASSTGVALANYGYTF. For the CDR3, the DNA is TGTGCCAGCTCAACAGGGGTCGCTTTAGCTAACTATGGCTACACCTTC.

The chain employs TRBV30 and TRBJ2-1, with D possibly TRBD2 on 7 matching bases. Between the trimmed V and J ends, which lost 0 bases and 8 bases, there was a span of 14 bases. Per the germline V gene, CDR1 is GTSNPN and CDR2 is SVGIG (reference sequence). CDR3 size: 14 residues. This CDR3 is CAWSVSGGRDEQFF. The CDR3, as DNA: TGTGCCTGGAGTGTCTCCGGGGGGCGCGATGAGCAGTTCTTC.

With regard to this clone: A read error may account for a junction end that differs from germline. The gene calls are TRBV5-6 and TRBJ1-1; D is uncertain. The CDR3 runs 13 residues. Germline V gene sequence: CDR1 SGHDT, CDR2 YYEEEE. The CDR3 sequence: CASSLYGNAEAFF. The CDR3 coding sequence is TGTGCCAGCAGCTTGTACGGGAACGCTGAAGCTTTCTTT. The full variable domain, in which reference TRBV5-6 and TRBJ1-1 provide the parts outside the CDR3, is DAGVTQSPTHLIKTRGQQVTLRCSPKSGHDTVSWYQQALGQGPQFIFQYYEEEERQRGNFPDRFSGHQFPNYSSELNVNALLLGDSALYLCASSLYGNAEAFFGQGTRLTVV.

V gene TRBV24-1 combines with J gene TRBJ2-1; D call uncertain. V dropped 2 bases and J dropped 0 bases, with 16 bases sitting between them. CDR3 length: 18 residues. Per germline, CDR1 KGHDR and CDR2 SFDVKD. As DNA, the CDR3 is TGTGCCACCAGTGATTCCCGAACTAAGCGTGGCTCCTACAATGAGCAGTTCTTC. Residues: CATSDSRTKRGSYNEQFF.

The V gene is TRBV27, the J gene TRBJ2-7, with TRBD1 matching over 9 bases. This CDR3 has 15 residues. Germline CDR1 is MNHEY and CDR2 is SMNVEV (reference sequence). J lost 5 bases, V lost 4 bases, and 9 bases had no gene match. The CDR3 spells CASSSQGAPKNEQYF. DNA for the CDR3: TGTGCCAGCAGTTCACAGGGGGCGCCGAAGAACGAGCAGTACTTC.